The 17 T cell receptor beta chains below come from one sample, sequenced in a study of beta chain features in type 1 diabetes. Isolated RNA was reverse transcribed in full, so expressed TCRB transcripts were sequenced. Sequenced by immunoSEQ multiplex PCR; TCRdb stores in-frame clones only, minus some. The sample contains 330,000 or so clones, roughly 15% of which appear only once. The sample taken for sequencing was central memory CD4+ T cells from blood. The source is a man aged 30 to 39 in good health.

This clone was observed at least ten times. CDR3 region: CASNPGGLAETQYF. DNA of the CDR3: TGTGCCAGCAATCCCGGGGGTCTTGCGGAGACCCAGTACTTC. The rearrangement uses TRBV28 and TRBJ2-5; possibly TRBD2 for D (6 bases). Germline loops: CDR1 MDHEN, CDR2 SYDVKM. The CDR3 contains 14 residues. V was trimmed by 7 bases and J by 5 bases, leaving 17 bases between them.

In its sample, this clone was seen many times. This chain links TRBV9 with TRBJ1-4; 8 bases fit TRBD1. The CDR3 length is 14 residues. Germline V CDR1 and CDR2: SGDLS, YYNGEE. V was clipped by 7 bases and J by 5 bases; unmatched bases: 7. The CDR3 loop reads CASAGTGENEKLFF. CDR3 in DNA: TGTGCCAGCGCAGGGACAGGAGAAAATGAAAAACTGTTTTTT.

This clone was observed a few times. The CDR3 sequence is CASTVKGQGSGELFF. As DNA, the CDR3 is TGTGCCAGTACCGTTAAGGGACAGGGGTCCGGGGAGCTGTTTTTT. This chain connects TRBV19 to TRBJ2-2; 10 bases agree with TRBD1. Germline V gene sequence: CDR1 LNHDA, CDR2 SQIVND (reference sequence). This CDR3 has 15 amino acids. V dropped 7 bases and J dropped 6; count of bases not matched to a gene: 8.

The CDR3 DNA sequence: TGTGCCAGCAGGGTCGGACATGGGAACACTGAAGCTTTCTTT. Protein product: CASRVGHGNTEAFF. The V gene is TRBV6-6, the J gene TRBJ1-1; perhaps TRBD1 as D (5 bases). Trimming removed 6 bases at V and 1 base at J, with 12 bases between. The germline V gene has CDR1 MNHNY and CDR2 SVGAGI (reference sequence). The CDR3 contains 14 residues.

The chain couples TRBV9 to TRBJ1-2; 10 bases fit TRBD1. The V gene end was trimmed by 4 bases and the J gene end by 8 bases; junction bases not matched to a gene: 2. CDR3 length equals 12 residues. Germline V gene sequence: CDR1 SGDLS, CDR2 YYNGEE. The CDR3 DNA reads TGTGCCAGCAGCCCGGACAGGGGGGGCTACACCTTC. Translation gives CASSPDRGGYTF. The full variable domain, rest sourced from reference TRBV9 and TRBJ1-2, is DSGVTQTPKHLITATGQRVTLRCSPRSGDLSVYWYQQSLDQGLQFLIQYYNGEERAKGNILERFSAQQFPDLHSELNLSSLELGDSALYFCASSPDRGGYTFGSGTRLTVV.

This clone showed up just a few times. This chain links TRBV6-4 with TRBJ1-6; 9 bases line up with TRBD1. Trimming removed 6 bases from V and 9 bases from J; junction bases left unmatched: 9. The CDR3 has 15 residues. Germline assignment: CDR1 MRHNA and CDR2 SNTAGT. Written as DNA, the CDR3 is TGTGCCAGCAGCGCGCAGGGACAGGGAGGTTCACCCCTCCACTTT. Amino acid sequence: CASSAQGQGGSPLHF.

This clone was recorded at least ten times. J is TRBJ2-1 and V is TRBV29-1; no clear D. This CDR3 has 14 residues. V lost 0 bases and J 10 bases, leaving 16 bases between the germline ends. Germline values: CDR1 SQVTM, CDR2 ANQGSEA. The DNA for the CDR3 is TGCAGCGTTGAAGACAGTCTAGAGACTGGGGAGCAGTTCTTC. Translation gives CSVEDSLETGEQFF.

The J gene is TRBJ1-5, the V gene TRBV2; D is ambiguous. Germline CDR1 and CDR2: SNHLY and FYNNEI. This CDR3 has 13 residues. V was pared by 1 base and J by 7 bases, with 8 bases between. The CDR3 loop reads CASSEGVVQPQHF. The DNA of the CDR3 is TGTGCCAGCAGTGAAGGGGTCGTCCAGCCCCAGCATTTT.

This clone was seen a few times. This rearrangement joins TRBV4-1 to TRBJ1-2; D is uncertain. Looked up from germline, CDR1 is MGHRA and CDR2 is YSYEKL. CDR3 length equals 12 residues. V was trimmed by 1 base and J by 7 bases, leaving 7 bases between them. The DNA of the CDR3 is TGCGCCAGCAGCCAAGGGTTTGGTGGCTACACCTTC. It specifies CASSQGFGGYTF.

This clone was detected ten times or more. This CDR3 is missing its conserved last phenylalanine or tryptophan, likely due to a read error. No DNA is shown, since the ends of the CDR3 on it are uncertain; the CDR3 is the one TCRdb lists. The chain has TRBV21-1 and TRBJ2-6; the table's D call TRBD1 went unverified against the DNA. TRBV21-1 has pseudogene status. The length of the CDR3 is 10 amino acids, counting both ends. The CDR3 sequence is CASSYPGTMK.

The chain employs TRBV5-4 and TRBJ2-7; 7 nucleotides line up with TRBD1. After removal of 4 bases from V and 0 bases from J, the junction contained 7 bases not matched to a gene. Germline V gene data show CDR1 as SGHNT and CDR2 as YYREEE (reference sequence). There are 15 residues in the CDR3. CDR3 DNA: TGTGCCAGCAGCCTAGGGGGCCATAGCTCCTACGAGCAGTACTTC. Its translation: CASSLGGHSSYEQYF. Full variable domain (rest looked up from reference TRBV5-4 and TRBJ2-7): ETGVTQSPTHLIKTRGQQVTLRCSSQSGHNTVSWYQQALGQGPQFIFQYYREEENGRGNFPPRFSGLQFPNYSSELNVNALELDDSALYLCASSLGGHSSYEQYFGPGTRLTVT.

V and J are TRBV6-6 and TRBJ2-7; a possible D gene is TRBD1 (6 bases). Per the germline V gene, CDR1 is MNHNY and CDR2 is SVGAGI (reference sequence). The CDR3 covers 14 residues. The V end lost 6 bases, the J end lost 2 bases, and 14 bases lay between the germline ends. CDR3 coding DNA: TGTGCCAGCAGCGCGAGGACAGTGACCTACGAGCAGTACGTC. This sequence encodes CASSARTVTYEQYV.

As for this clone: The germline gene is not matched at one end of the junction; a read error may be the cause. The J gene is TRBJ1-2, the V gene TRBV7-6, with D unresolved. Looked up from germline, CDR1 is SGHVS and CDR2 is FNYEAQ. The CDR3 has 12 amino acids. This chain's CDR3 is CASSLVSYGYTF. The CDR3 DNA reads TGTGCTAGCAGCTTAGTCAGTTACGGCTACACCTTC.

The chain recombines TRBV5-1 with TRBJ2-5; no reliable D call. The CDR3 is made up of 14 amino acids. Trimming took 4 bases from V and 1 from J, leaving 11 bases between them. CDR1 is SGHRS, CDR2 YFSETQ, per germline. The CDR3 coding sequence is TGCGCCAGCAGCGCCGAGGTGGCCCAAGAGACCCAGTACTTC. Protein sequence: CASSAEVAQETQYF.

This clone was counted ten times or more. The chain couples TRBV21-1 to TRBJ2-1; the listed D gene, TRBD1, was not tested against the DNA. TRBV21-1 is a listed pseudogene. This CDR3 is built from 13 residues. The CDR3 nucleotides read TGTGCCAGCAGCAAGACAAAAGACAGCGAGCAGTTCTTC. It yields the protein CASSKTKDSEQFF.

In this sample, this clone turned up many times. The chain recombines TRBV7-8 with TRBJ2-7; D possibly uses TRBD1 or TRBD2 (6 bases each). CDR1 is SGHVS and CDR2 is FQNEAQ in the germline V gene. V lost 5 bases and J lost 0, with 17 bases in between. The CDR3 contains 16 residues. The CDR3 nucleotides read TGTGCCAGCAGCCTTGCCTTTGGGGGGCTCTCCTACGAGCAGTACGTC. It translates to CASSLAFGGLSYEQYV.

This clone was counted a few times. This chain connects TRBV4-2 to TRBJ2-1; D perhaps matches TRBD2 (5 bases). The CDR3 consists of 15 residues. Germline V gene lookup returns CDR1 LGHNA and CDR2 YNFKEQ. V was cut by 8 bases and J by 5 bases, with 19 bases left in between. The CDR3: CASGLAGPTDNEQFF. The CDR3 DNA reads as TGTGCCAGCGGACTGGCCGGGCCGACCGACAATGAGCAGTTCTTC.